The 16 T cell receptor beta chains given below trace back to one sample, sequenced in a study of blood T cell repertoires in COVID-19. The data were produced by immunoSEQ multiplex PCR, yet TCRdb's version contains in-frame clones alone and is incomplete. The profile shows over 200,000 clones, 85% of them singletons. What was sequenced was PBMCs or T cells enriched from blood (not recorded which). Every receptor here comes from a man aged 40-50 years who had recovered from COVID-19.

This clone has a single count. The rearrangement joins TRBV12-5 to TRBJ1-6; D call uncertain. CDR3 length: 13 amino acids. Trimming took 3 bases from V and 12 from J, leaving 12 bases between them. Looked up from germline, CDR1 is LGHNT and CDR2 is FRNRAP. The CDR3: CASGLGTDLPLHF. The CDR3 DNA reads as TGTGCTAGTGGTTTAGGTACAGATCTACCCCTCCACTTT.

The chain carries TRBV6-1 and TRBJ2-1, with 11 bases lining up with TRBD2. Unmatched junction bases numbered 9, after V lost 4 bases and J lost 7 bases. CDR1 is MNHNS and CDR2 is SASEGT in the germline V gene. This CDR3 comprises 16 residues. CDR3 nucleotide sequence: TGTGCCAGCAGTGCCCGGATAGCGGGAGGGATTAATGAGCAGTTCTTC. It translates to CASSARIAGGINEQFF.

The chain couples TRBV11-2 to TRBJ2-3, with D perhaps TRBD2 (5 bases). The V gene lost 8 bases and the J gene lost 1 base, with 13 bases spanning the gap. The CDR3 sequence is 14 residues long. Germline-derived CDR1 and CDR2 are SGHAT and FQNNGV. The CDR3 DNA reads as TGTGCCAGCCGGAGAGGGATCGGCACAGATACGCAGTATTTT. Amino acids: CASRRGIGTDTQYF.

This rearrangement joins TRBV25-1 to TRBJ2-7; D gene uncertain. The CDR3 is made up of 14 amino acids. Germline values: CDR1 MGHDK, CDR2 SYGVNS. V lost 6 bases, J lost 4 bases, and 16 bases lay in between. The CDR3 bases are TGTGCCAGCAGAAAACCTGGTTCCGGTTACGAGCAGTACTTC. Encoded protein: CASRKPGSGYEQYF.

This rearrangement joins TRBV7-3 to TRBJ2-2; D might be TRBD2 (6 bases). Looked up from germline, CDR1 is SGHTA and CDR2 is FQGTGA. With 2 bases removed from V and 7 bases from J, the gap between germline ends came to 11 bases. This CDR3 has 14 amino acids. The CDR3 region has the DNA TGTGCCAGCAGCTTATTGGGCGGGATCGGGGAGCTGTTTTTT. Translation: CASSLLGGIGELFF.

This sequence joins TRBV29-1 and TRBJ2-6, with D perhaps matching TRBD2 (6 bases). Trimming shortened V by 5 bases and J by 0 bases, and 17 bases separated the two germline ends. The V gene's germline CDR1 is SQVTM and CDR2 ANQGSEA. The CDR3 covers 17 residues. The CDR3 spells CSVSGPGAVSGANVLTF. Written as DNA, the CDR3 is TGCAGCGTTTCGGGCCCGGGAGCAGTCTCTGGGGCCAACGTCCTGACTTTC.

J is TRBJ2-5 and V is TRBV7-2, with 16 bases that match TRBD2. The CDR3 runs 18 residues. After removal of 1 base from V and 4 bases from J, the junction contained 6 bases not matched to a gene. The V gene's germline CDR1 is SGHTA and CDR2 FQGNSA. The CDR3 DNA follows: TGTGCCAGCAGCTTAGGGGGACTAGCGGGAGGGCCTGGAGAGACCCAGTACTTC. It is translated as CASSLGGLAGGPGETQYF.

The chain joins TRBV18 to TRBJ1-5, with D possibly matching TRBD1 (5 bases). The CDR3 length is 14 residues. Germline lookup yields CDR1 KGHSH and CDR2 LQKENI. With 5 bases removed from V and 2 bases from J, the gap between germline ends came to 10 bases. CDR3 loop: CASSGEGRNQPQHF. The CDR3 DNA reads TGTGCCAGCTCAGGGGAGGGGCGCAATCAGCCCCAGCATTTT.

The chain links TRBV5-4 to TRBJ1-1, with D tentatively TRBD1 (5 bases). This CDR3 spans 15 amino acids. V lost 4 bases, J lost 1 base, and 14 bases lay in between. CDR1 SGHNT and CDR2 YYREEE come from the germline V gene (reference sequence). This CDR3 is CASSLGGATNTEAFF. In nucleotides, the CDR3 is TGTGCCAGCAGCCTGGGGGGAGCGACGAACACTGAAGCTTTCTTT.

The chain recombines TRBV21-1 with TRBJ2-7; the DNA was not compared with TRBD1, the D call given in the table. TRBV21-1 is a pseudogene locus. The CDR3 has 14 residues. The CDR3 is CASSNGTASYEQYF. CDR3 in DNA: TGTGCCAGCAGCAACGGGACAGCCTCCTACGAGCAGTACTTC.

This clone was counted a single time. The rearrangement links TRBV10-3 to TRBJ2-3; TRBD1 aligns across 7 bases. Germline V gene sequence: CDR1 ENHRY, CDR2 SYGVKD. After removal of 0 bases from V and 3 bases from J, the junction contained 6 bases not matched to a gene. This CDR3 has 16 amino acids. CDR3 DNA sequence: TGTGCCATCAGTGAGTCTCCACAGGGGAGAACAGATACGCAGTATTTT. Translating gives CAISESPQGRTDTQYF.

This sequence joins TRBV14 and TRBJ2-7; 10 bases agree with TRBD2. The germline gives CDR1 SGHDN, CDR2 FVKESK. Unmatched junction bases numbered 9, after V lost 4 bases and J lost 6 bases. The CDR3 totals 15 residues. This CDR3 reads CASSRGSSGSFEQYF. The CDR3 nucleotides read TGTGCCAGCAGCCGCGGGTCTAGCGGGAGTTTCGAGCAGTACTTC.

The chain employs TRBV4-3 and TRBJ2-1, with 8 bases lining up with TRBD1. The V segment lost 5 bases and the J segment 5 bases; nucleotides outside the gene matches: 8. The germline V gene has CDR1 LGHNA and CDR2 YSLEER. The CDR3 loop spans 15 amino acids. CDR3 nucleotide sequence: TGCGCCAGCAGCGTAAACAGGGGGTACCACAATGAGCAGTTCTTC. Its protein product is CASSVNRGYHNEQFF.

V and J are TRBV5-6 and TRBJ1-2; 10 nucleotides match TRBD1. The CDR3 has 13 amino acids. With V trimmed by 3 bases and J by 8 bases, 4 bases remained unmatched. Germline CDR1 SGHDT, CDR2 YYEEEE. The CDR3 region has the DNA TGTGCCAGCAGCTATGGGACAGGGGAAGGCTACACCTTC. This gives the protein CASSYGTGEGYTF. The whole variable domain, filled in from reference TRBV5-6 and TRBJ1-2, reads DAGVTQSPTHLIKTRGQQVTLRCSPKSGHDTVSWYQQALGQGPQFIFQYYEEEERQRGNFPDRFSGHQFPNYSSELNVNALLLGDSALYLCASSYGTGEGYTFGSGTRLTVV.

V is TRBV30 and J is TRBJ2-6; no clear D. The CDR3 loop spans 15 amino acids. Trimming removed 0 bases from V and 2 bases from J, with 8 bases in between. CDR1 is GTSNPN and CDR2 is SVGIG in the germline V gene (reference sequence). CDR3 coding DNA: TGTGCCTGGAGTGTACTTCATCCTGGGGCCAACGTCCTGACTTTC. Protein sequence: CAWSVLHPGANVLTF. Complete variable domain (other parts from reference TRBV30 and TRBJ2-6): SQTIHQWPATLVQPVGSPLSLECTVEGTSNPNLYWYRQAAGRGLQLLFYSVGIGQISSEVPQNLSASRPQDRQFILSSKKLLLSDSGFYLCAWSVLHPGANVLTFGAGSRLTVL.

This clone has a handful of counts. The J gene is TRBJ1-1, the V gene TRBV4-3; D perhaps matches TRBD1 (5 bases). Trimming removed 3 bases from V and 2 bases from J, with 16 bases in between. Germline CDR1 LGHNA, CDR2 YSLEER. CDR3 length: 16 residues. The CDR3 bases are TGCGCCAGCAGCCAGGGACTCTTGGGCCCTAACACTGAAGCTTTCTTT. Protein sequence: CASSQGLLGPNTEAFF.